The 29 T cell receptor beta chains below were found in one sample sequenced in a study of T cells of healthy individuals. TCRdb independently ran MiXCR on the 5' RACE reads; one entry per CDR3 protein. The profile shows nearly 100,000 distinct CDR3 sequences, about 16% of them singletons. Source of these receptors: a human donor in good health.

This clonotype was seen more than once but under ten times. This chain connects TRBV18 to TRBJ1-5, with D tentatively TRBD1 (6 bases). The CDR3 sequence is 15 residues long. The germline V and J ends were trimmed by 2 bases and 5 bases, with 13 bases remaining between them. The germline V gene has CDR1 KGHSH and CDR2 LQKENI. The CDR3 bases are TGTGCCAGCTCACCAGTCCCAGGGGCGGATCAGCCCCAGCATTTT. This translates into CASSPVPGADQPQHF.

The V and J genes are TRBV7-2 and TRBJ2-1; no reliable D call. Trimming took off 1 base at V and 6 bases at J, with 7 bases between the two ends. Germline V CDR1 and CDR2: SGHTA, FQGNSA. CDR3 length: 13 amino acids. The CDR3 coding sequence is TGTGCCAGCAGCTTAGGCCAGCTCAATGAGCAGTTCTTC. Protein product: CASSLGQLNEQFF.

This clonotype was counted many times. The CDR3: CSFSSGGSSGNTIYF. Here the CDR3 DNA reads TGCAGCTTCTCGTCGGGCGGGAGCTCTGGAAACACCATATATTTT. This chain connects TRBV29-1 to TRBJ1-3; D gene uncertain. The CDR3 is made up of 15 amino acids. With 8 bases removed from V and 0 bases from J, the gap between germline ends came to 17 bases. CDR1 is SQVTM and CDR2 is ANQGSEA in the germline V gene.

This clonotype occurred a few times. V gene TRBV7-2 combines with J gene TRBJ1-1; D perhaps matches TRBD1 (5 bases). The CDR3 loop spans 13 amino acids. Trimming took 4 bases from V and 8 from J, leaving 14 bases between them. Germline CDR1 and CDR2: SGHTA and FQGNSA. CDR3 in DNA: TGTGCCAGCAGCTACGACCGACAGACCGAAGCTTTCTTT. Translated: CASSYDRQTEAFF.

CDR3 region: CASSSLTAQTYGYTF. The CDR3 nucleotides are TGTGCCAGCAGCTCCCTGACAGCCCAAACCTATGGCTACACCTTC. The chain employs TRBV7-6 and TRBJ1-2; D possibly corresponds to TRBD1 (5 bases). The V gene's germline CDR1 is SGHVS and CDR2 FNYEAQ. Trimming left V 4 bases short and J 4 bases short, with 16 bases between. The CDR3 loop spans 15 amino acids.

This clonotype has only a few counts. This rearrangement joins TRBV7-9 to TRBJ2-2; D is possibly TRBD2 (6 bases). Between the trimmed V and J ends, which lost 2 bases and 2 bases, there was a span of 12 bases. The CDR3 consists of 16 residues. Germline-derived CDR1 and CDR2 are SEHNR and FQNEAQ (reference sequence). The CDR3 sequence is CASSLQLAPNTGELFF. DNA for the CDR3: TGTGCCAGCAGCTTACAACTAGCCCCCAACACCGGGGAGCTGTTTTTT.

In its sample, this clonotype was seen a few times. The rearrangement links TRBV4-3 to TRBJ1-2, with TRBD1 as a possible D gene (5 bases). CDR1 is LGHNA, CDR2 YSLEER, per germline. V lost 6 bases, J lost 4 bases, and 12 bases lay in between. The CDR3 sequence is 13 residues long. This CDR3 is CASRTQGSYGYTF. DNA for the CDR3: TGCGCCAGCAGGACCCAGGGTAGCTATGGCTACACCTTC.

The rearrangement joins TRBV20-1 to TRBJ1-4; TRBD1 matches at 7 bases. J was trimmed by 4 bases and V by 3 bases; bases with no gene match: 14. Germline CDR1 is DFQATT and CDR2 is SNEGSKA (reference sequence). The CDR3 length is 17 residues. The CDR3 here is CSASRGAGQRINEKLFF. The CDR3 coding sequence is TGCAGTGCTAGTAGAGGAGCGGGACAGCGTATTAATGAAAAACTGTTTTTT.

Comment on this clonotype: With a much larger clone just one base away, this may be a read error. CDR3 nucleotides: TGCAGCGTTGGAGGAGGGACAGGTTCCTACGTGCAGTACTTC. Translating gives CSVGGGTGSYVQYF. V is TRBV29-1 and J is TRBJ2-7; 8 nucleotides line up with TRBD1. This CDR3 has 14 residues. Germline V CDR1 and CDR2: SQVTM, ANQGSEA.

Only a few counts were recorded for this clonotype. The chain combines TRBV29-1 with TRBJ2-5; D remains ambiguous. Trimming took 0 bases from V and 2 from J, leaving 10 bases between them. The CDR3 sequence is 14 residues long. Germline CDR1 SQVTM, CDR2 ANQGSEA. The CDR3 DNA reads as TGCAGCGTTGAAGAGGAGACGCTACAAGAGACCCAGTACTTC. Translating it yields CSVEEETLQETQYF.

The chain is built from TRBV28 and TRBJ1-6; D is perhaps TRBD1 (5 bases). The CDR3 loop spans 15 amino acids. V lost 2 bases to trimming and J lost 3 bases, with 8 bases between them. Germline CDR1 MDHEN, CDR2 SYDVKM. The CDR3 reads CASSLMGLYNSPLHF. The CDR3 DNA follows: TGTGCCAGCAGTTTAATGGGACTCTATAATTCACCCCTCCACTTT.

This clonotype was found a few times. The CDR3 loop reads CASTIRGDEQYF. CDR3 nucleotide sequence: TGTGCCAGCACCATACGGGGCGACGAGCAGTACTTC. The rearrangement links TRBV12-3 or TRBV12-4 to TRBJ2-7, with D perhaps matching TRBD1 or TRBD2 (5 bases each). The germline V and J ends were trimmed by 7 bases and 5 bases, with 12 bases remaining between them. There are 12 residues in the CDR3.

This clonotype was found a few times. The chain employs TRBV6-6 and TRBJ2-1; D gene uncertain. CDR3 length: 16 residues. The germline V gene encodes CDR1 MNHNY and CDR2 SVGAGI (reference sequence). V was clipped by 7 bases and J by 0 bases, with 16 bases between them. DNA of the CDR3: TGTGCCAGCATTTCCGAGCGTGCAAGCTCCTACAATGAGCAGTTCTTC. Its protein product is CASISERASSYNEQFF.

This clonotype was observed a few times. The chain couples TRBV7-9 to TRBJ2-2; the D is unclear. The CDR3 contains 14 residues. The V gene lost 8 bases and the J gene lost 7 bases, with 17 bases spanning the gap. Germline V lookup: CDR1 SEHNR, CDR2 FQNEAQ (reference sequence). This chain's CDR3 is CASEMLPKGGELFF. The CDR3 region has the DNA TGTGCCAGCGAGATGCTTCCTAAGGGCGGGGAGCTGTTTTTT.

This clonotype was picked up many times. The chain couples TRBV11-2 to TRBJ1-2, with D perhaps TRBD1 (5 bases). Germline V gene sequence: CDR1 SGHAT, CDR2 FQNNGV. Trimming pared 0 bases from V and 0 bases from J, leaving 14 bases between. The CDR3 runs to 17 residues. CDR3 sequence: CASSLDGGGTSNYGYTF. In nucleotides, the CDR3 is TGTGCCAGCAGCTTAGACGGGGGAGGCACCTCTAACTATGGCTACACCTTC. Together with reference TRBV11-2 and TRBJ1-2, the CDR3 gives the full variable domain: EAGVAQSPRYKIIEKRQSVAFWCNPISGHATLYWYQQILGQGPKLLIQFQNNGVVDDSQLPKDRFSAERLKGVDSTLKIQPAKLEDSAVYLCASSLDGGGTSNYGYTFGSGTRLTVV.

This clonotype was counted at least ten times. The chain has TRBV11-2 and TRBJ2-5; TRBD2 might be the D (5 bases). V was clipped by 4 bases and J by 1 base, with 7 bases between them. From germline, CDR1 is SGHAT and CDR2 FQNNGV. The CDR3 runs 13 residues. The CDR3 here is CASSSDFQETQYF. The CDR3 nucleotides read TGTGCCAGCAGCTCGGACTTCCAAGAGACCCAGTACTTC.

This clonotype was recorded at least ten times. This rearrangement joins TRBV20-1 to TRBJ1-6; D is unresolved. The germline V and J ends were trimmed by 1 base and 7 bases, with 8 bases remaining between them. Per the germline V gene, CDR1 is DFQATT and CDR2 is SNEGSKA (reference sequence). This CDR3 contains 13 residues. CDR3 loop: CSARGTENSPLHF. As DNA, the CDR3 is TGCAGTGCTAGAGGGACGGAGAATTCACCCCTCCACTTT.

This clonotype was picked up a small number of times. The J gene is TRBJ2-1, the V gene TRBV6-2 or TRBV6-3; D remains ambiguous. This CDR3 region has 11 residues. With 5 bases removed from V and 7 bases from J, the gap between germline ends came to 6 bases. Germline lookup yields CDR1 MNHEY and CDR2 SVGEGT. CDR3 nucleotide sequence: TGTGCCAGCAGTCGTCTGAATGAGCAGTTCTTC. Translated: CASSRLNEQFF.

This clonotype was detected only a few times. This chain links TRBV10-3 with TRBJ2-7; the D gene is possibly TRBD1 (6 bases). The germline gives CDR1 ENHRY, CDR2 SYGVKD. The V end was cut by 3 bases, the J end by 6 bases, with 12 bases between. This CDR3 has 13 amino acids. The CDR3 reads CAISEQGPGEQYF. CDR3 coding DNA: TGTGCCATCAGTGAACAGGGACCGGGCGAGCAGTACTTC.

This clonotype was recorded a few times. J is TRBJ1-5 and V is TRBV24-1; D is unclear. Trimming took off 5 bases at V and 1 base at J, with 8 bases between the two ends. The CDR3 is 14 residues long. Looked up from germline, CDR1 is KGHDR and CDR2 is SFDVKD. The CDR3 protein is CATSARSSNQPQHF. The CDR3 DNA is TGTGCCACCAGTGCACGGTCGAGCAATCAGCCCCAGCATTTT.

This clonotype was observed many times. This rearrangement joins TRBV7-3 to TRBJ1-6; D remains ambiguous. Trimming pared 0 bases from V and 8 bases from J, leaving 11 bases between. Germline V gene sequence: CDR1 SGHTA, CDR2 FQGTGA. The CDR3 extends over 15 amino acids. The DNA of the CDR3 is TGTGCCAGCAGCTTAACGTCTGGGGTTTATTCACCCCTCCACTTT. It specifies CASSLTSGVYSPLHF.

The chain joins TRBV4-3 to TRBJ1-6, with D perhaps TRBD1 (6 bases). The CDR3 sequence is 15 residues long. CDR1 and CDR2 from the germline V gene are LGHNA and YSLEER. V lost 0 bases and J lost 13, with 16 bases in between. CDR3 coding DNA: TGCGCCAGCAGCCAAGAGGCGGGGGCCTTTTCCCCCCTCCACTTT. Translation gives CASSQEAGAFSPLHF.

This clonotype showed up many times. The chain links TRBV19 to TRBJ2-3; D unresolved. The CDR3 extends over 13 amino acids. CDR1 LNHDA and CDR2 SQIVND come from the germline V gene (reference sequence). Trimming removed 4 bases at V and 2 bases at J, with 7 bases between. CDR3 sequence: CASSTLFTDTQYF. Written as DNA, the CDR3 is TGTGCCAGTAGTACACTTTTCACAGATACGCAGTATTTT.

The rearrangement uses TRBV5-8 and TRBJ1-2; 8 bases fit TRBD1. V was pared by 0 bases and J by 6 bases, with 7 bases of the junction left unmatched. The CDR3 totals 15 residues. The V gene's germline CDR1 is SGHTS and CDR2 YDEGEE. In DNA form, the CDR3 reads TGTGCCAGCAGCTTGGAGGCAGGGGGCGCGAATGGCTACACCTTC. It encodes CASSLEAGGANGYTF.

This clonotype rates as medium-sized. The chain combines TRBV10-3 with TRBJ1-5, with D possibly being TRBD1 (5 bases). Germline V gene lookup returns CDR1 ENHRY and CDR2 SYGVKD. V lost 0 bases to trimming and J lost 0 bases, with 12 bases between them. This CDR3 has 17 residues. CDR3 loop: CAISESKGRLSNQPQHF. DNA of the CDR3: TGTGCCATCAGTGAGTCGAAGGGACGGCTTAGCAATCAGCCCCAGCATTTT.

The V and J genes are TRBV6-5 and TRBJ2-3; possibly TRBD2 for D (5 bases). Germline CDR1 MNHEY, CDR2 SVGAGI. The CDR3 covers 14 residues. Between the trimmed V and J ends, which lost 7 bases and 8 bases, there was a span of 19 bases. The DNA for the CDR3 is TGTGCCAGCACCTCCGGGGAGACCACCGGTACGCAGTATTTT. It is translated as CASTSGETTGTQYF.

The rearrangement links TRBV6-5 to TRBJ1-5; D is uncertain. CDR3 length: 13 residues. The V gene lost 6 bases and the J gene lost 5 bases, with 11 bases spanning the gap. CDR1 MNHEY and CDR2 SVGAGI come from the germline V gene. CDR3 in amino acids: CASRRRSHQPQHF. CDR3 sequence (DNA): TGTGCCAGCAGACGTAGAAGCCATCAGCCCCAGCATTTT.

This clonotype appeared a few times. Here the CDR3 reads CASTEGPWAPQHF. The CDR3 nucleotides are TGTGCCAGCACCGAGGGCCCCTGGGCGCCCCAGCATTTT. This chain connects TRBV6-2 or TRBV6-3 to TRBJ1-5, with D unresolved. Between the trimmed V and J ends, which lost 7 bases and 9 bases, there was a span of 16 bases. CDR1 and CDR2 (germline): MNHEY, SVGEGT. The CDR3 is made up of 13 amino acids.

The genes are TRBV5-6 and TRBJ1-2; no reliable D call. Germline CDR1 and CDR2: SGHDT and YYEEEE. This CDR3 is built from 13 residues. Trimming stripped 4 bases from V and 0 bases from J, with 7 bases between. The CDR3: CASSSGANYGYTF. CDR3 sequence (DNA): TGTGCCAGCAGCAGCGGGGCTAACTATGGCTACACCTTC. The full variable domain, completed using reference TRBV5-6 and TRBJ1-2, is DAGVTQSPTHLIKTRGQQVTLRCSPKSGHDTVSWYQQALGQGPQFIFQYYEEEERQRGNFPDRFSGHQFPNYSSELNVNALLLGDSALYLCASSSGANYGYTFGSGTRLTVV.